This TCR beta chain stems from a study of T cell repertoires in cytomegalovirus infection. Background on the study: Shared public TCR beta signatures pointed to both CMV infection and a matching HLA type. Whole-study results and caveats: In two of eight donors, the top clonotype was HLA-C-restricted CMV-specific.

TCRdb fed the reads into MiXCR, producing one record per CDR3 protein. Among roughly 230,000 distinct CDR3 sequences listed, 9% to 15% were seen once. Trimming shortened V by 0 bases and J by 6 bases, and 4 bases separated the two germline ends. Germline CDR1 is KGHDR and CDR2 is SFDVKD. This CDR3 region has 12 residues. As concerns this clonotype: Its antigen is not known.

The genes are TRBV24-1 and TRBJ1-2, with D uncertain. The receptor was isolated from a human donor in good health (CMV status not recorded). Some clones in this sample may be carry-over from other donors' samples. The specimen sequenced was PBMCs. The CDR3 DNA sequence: TGTGCCACCAGTGATTTGGCGAATGGCTACACCTTC. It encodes CATSDLANGYTF.